This T cell receptor beta chain was recovered during a study of cytomegalovirus exposure and HLA in healthy donors. As concerns this clone: The antigen is not known.

The CDR3 is 13 amino acids. The germline V gene encodes CDR1 MNHNS and CDR2 SASEGT. V lost 4 bases and J lost 8; bases outside the gene matches: 5. Using immunoSEQ multiplex PCR, the repertoire was profiled, and TCRdb retains in-frame clones only, with some absent. The data show roughly 52,000 clones, 75% to 95% seen once. Study-wide points: In the 130 or so validation repertoires, a later analysis found that first-cohort TCR clusters tended to co-occur. Cytomegalovirus status, reportedly, was diagnosed with high specificity and sensitivity by the classifier. In vitro data verified a few CMV-associated chains as specific for CMV antigens.

This chain links TRBV6-1 with TRBJ2-3; TRBD2 agrees at 8 bases. The clonotype comes from a man aged 18 to 29 in good health and CMV-seronegative. Material for sequencing was PBMCs. The CDR3 coding sequence is TGTGCCAGCAGTGCCGGACTAGCCGGTACGCAGTATTTT. This sequence encodes CASSAGLAGTQYF.